This T cell receptor (beta chain) was retrieved from a study of identical twins. This clonotype showed up just a few times. Its antigen is still unknown. The germline V gene encodes CDR1 MNHNS and CDR2 SASEGT. Deletions cut 5 bases from V and 2 bases from J, with 10 bases between. The CDR3 has 14 residues. General observations from the study: Models predicted less out-of-frame TCR alpha sharing in monozygotic twins than was found. Part of the zero-insertion signal could reflect confounding by invariant MAIT and iNKT cells.

Template switching supplied a universal primer site; unique molecular identifiers were carried on the cDNA. MiXCR was run by TCRdb on the 5' RACE reads, yielding one entry per CDR3 protein. The sample carries over 600,000 distinct CDR3 sequences, 21% recorded once. These data also formed part of another study, on T cells expressing NK-cell markers. That report adds: The leading position in the CD3+CD56-NKG2C+ fraction of a few donors also went to these clonotypes.

The chain combines TRBV6-1 with TRBJ2-1; no reliable D call. The clonotype originates from a woman younger than 35 in good health. The material sequenced was PBMCs. CDR3 nucleotide sequence: TGTGCCAGCAGTCTGAACCGGGCCTACAATGAGCAGTTCTTC. The encoded protein is CASSLNRAYNEQFF.